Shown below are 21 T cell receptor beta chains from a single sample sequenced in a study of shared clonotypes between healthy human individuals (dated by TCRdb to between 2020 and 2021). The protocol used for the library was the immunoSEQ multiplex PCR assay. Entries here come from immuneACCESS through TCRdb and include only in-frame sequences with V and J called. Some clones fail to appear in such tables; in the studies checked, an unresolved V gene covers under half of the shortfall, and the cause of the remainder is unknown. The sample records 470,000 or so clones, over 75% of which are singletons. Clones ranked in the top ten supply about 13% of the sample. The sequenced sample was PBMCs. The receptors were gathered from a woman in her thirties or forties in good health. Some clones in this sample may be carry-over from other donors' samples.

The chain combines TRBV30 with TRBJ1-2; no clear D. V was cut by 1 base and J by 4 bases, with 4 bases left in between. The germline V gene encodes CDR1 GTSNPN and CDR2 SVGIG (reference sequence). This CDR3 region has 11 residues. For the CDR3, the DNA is TGTGCCTGGAGTGACACCTATGGCTACACCTTC. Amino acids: CAWSDTYGYTF.

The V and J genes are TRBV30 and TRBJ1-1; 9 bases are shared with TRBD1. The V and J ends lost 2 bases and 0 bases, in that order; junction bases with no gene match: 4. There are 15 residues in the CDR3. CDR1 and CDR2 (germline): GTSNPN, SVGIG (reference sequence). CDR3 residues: CAWSSGQGLNTEAFF. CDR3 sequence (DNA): TGTGCCTGGAGTTCGGGACAGGGATTGAACACTGAAGCTTTCTTT.

CDR3: CASSLNSGTVNEKLFF. In DNA, the CDR3 is TGTGCCAGCAGCTTGAACTCCGGGACAGTTAATGAAAAACTGTTTTTT. The J gene is TRBJ1-4, the V gene TRBV5-6; 7 positions match TRBD1. The V gene's germline CDR1 is SGHDT and CDR2 YYEEEE. The CDR3 has 16 residues. V shed 1 base, J shed 4 bases, and the junction held 7 bases outside the gene matches.

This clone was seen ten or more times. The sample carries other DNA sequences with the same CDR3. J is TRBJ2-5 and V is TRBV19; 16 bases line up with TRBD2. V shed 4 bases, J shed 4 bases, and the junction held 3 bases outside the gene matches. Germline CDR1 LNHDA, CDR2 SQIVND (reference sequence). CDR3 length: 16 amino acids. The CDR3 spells CASSSGTSGRGETQYF. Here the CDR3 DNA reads TGTGCCAGTAGTAGCGGGACTAGCGGGAGGGGAGAGACCCAGTACTTC. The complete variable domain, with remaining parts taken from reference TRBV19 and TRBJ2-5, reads DGGITQSPKYLFRKEGQNVTLSCEQNLNHDAMYWYRQDPGQGLRLIYYSQIVNDFQKGDIAEGYSVSREKKESFPLTVTSAQKNPTAFYLCASSSGTSGRGETQYFGPGTRLLVL.

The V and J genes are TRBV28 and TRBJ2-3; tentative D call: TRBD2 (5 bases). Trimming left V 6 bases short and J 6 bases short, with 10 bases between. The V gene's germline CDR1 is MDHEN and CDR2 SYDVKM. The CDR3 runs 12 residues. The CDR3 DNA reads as TGTGCCAGCAGCACTAGGACGGATACGCAGTATTTT. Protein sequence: CASSTRTDTQYF.

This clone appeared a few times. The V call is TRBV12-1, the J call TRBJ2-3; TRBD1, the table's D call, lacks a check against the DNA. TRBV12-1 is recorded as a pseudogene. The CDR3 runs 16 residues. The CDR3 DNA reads TGTGCCAGCAGCACCCCCAAGGGGGCTTCACAAGATACGCAGTATTTT. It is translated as CASSTPKGASQDTQYF.

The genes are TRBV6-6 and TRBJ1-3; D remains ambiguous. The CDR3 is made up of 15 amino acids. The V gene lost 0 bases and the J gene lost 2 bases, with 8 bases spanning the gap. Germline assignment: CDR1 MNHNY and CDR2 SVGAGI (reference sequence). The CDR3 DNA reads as TGTGCCAGCAGTTACTCCCGGCTCGCTGGAAACACCATATATTTT. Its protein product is CASSYSRLAGNTIYF.

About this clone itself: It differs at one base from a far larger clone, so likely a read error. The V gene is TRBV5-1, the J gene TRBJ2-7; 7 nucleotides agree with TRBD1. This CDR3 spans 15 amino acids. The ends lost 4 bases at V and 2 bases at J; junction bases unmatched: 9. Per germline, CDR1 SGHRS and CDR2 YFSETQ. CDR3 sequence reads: CASSIRTGPAYEQYF. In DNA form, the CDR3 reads TGCGCCAGCAGCATCAGGACAGGCCCCGCCTACGAGCAGTACTTC.

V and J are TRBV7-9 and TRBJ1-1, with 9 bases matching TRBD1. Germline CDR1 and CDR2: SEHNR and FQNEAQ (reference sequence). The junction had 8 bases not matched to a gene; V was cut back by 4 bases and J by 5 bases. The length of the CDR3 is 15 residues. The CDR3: CASSSLDRGITEAFF. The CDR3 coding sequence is TGTGCCAGCAGCTCTCTAGACAGGGGGATTACTGAAGCTTTCTTT.

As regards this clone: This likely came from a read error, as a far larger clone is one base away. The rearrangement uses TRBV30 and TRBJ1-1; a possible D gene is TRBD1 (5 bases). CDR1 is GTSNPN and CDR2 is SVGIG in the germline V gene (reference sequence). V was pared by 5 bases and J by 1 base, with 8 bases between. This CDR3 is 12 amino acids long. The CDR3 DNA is TGTGCCTGGGCCCAGGGGAACACTGAAGCTTTCTTT. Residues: CAWAQGNTEAFF.

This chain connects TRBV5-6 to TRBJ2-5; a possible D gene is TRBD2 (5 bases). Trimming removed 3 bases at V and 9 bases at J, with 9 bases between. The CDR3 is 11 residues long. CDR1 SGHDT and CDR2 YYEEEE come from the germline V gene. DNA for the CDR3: TGTGCCAGCAGCTCTGCGAGGGCCCAGTACTTC. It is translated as CASSSARAQYF.

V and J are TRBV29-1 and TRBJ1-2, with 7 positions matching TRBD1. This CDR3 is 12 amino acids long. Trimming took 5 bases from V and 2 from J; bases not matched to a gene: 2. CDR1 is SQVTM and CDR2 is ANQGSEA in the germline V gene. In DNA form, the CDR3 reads TGCAGCGTTACGGGACAGAACTATGGCTACACCTTC. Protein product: CSVTGQNYGYTF.

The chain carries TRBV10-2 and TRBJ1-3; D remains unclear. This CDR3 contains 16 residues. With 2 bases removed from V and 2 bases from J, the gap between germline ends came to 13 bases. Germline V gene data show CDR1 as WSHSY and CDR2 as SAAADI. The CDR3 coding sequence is TGCGCCAGCAGTGAGATAGCTGGGGTCCCTGGAAACACCATATATTTT. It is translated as CASSEIAGVPGNTIYF.

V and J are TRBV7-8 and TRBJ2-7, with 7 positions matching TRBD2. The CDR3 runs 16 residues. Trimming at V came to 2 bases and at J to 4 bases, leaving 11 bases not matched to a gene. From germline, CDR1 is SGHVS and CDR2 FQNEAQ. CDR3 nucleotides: TGTGCCAGCAGCTTAATAGCCGGGACTACGACATACGAGCAGTACTTC. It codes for CASSLIAGTTTYEQYF.

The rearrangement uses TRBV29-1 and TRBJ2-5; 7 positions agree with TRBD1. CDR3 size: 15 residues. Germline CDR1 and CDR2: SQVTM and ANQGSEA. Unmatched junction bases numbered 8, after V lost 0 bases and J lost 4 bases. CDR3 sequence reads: CSVEEGRQGGETQYF. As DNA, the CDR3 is TGCAGCGTTGAAGAGGGGAGACAGGGCGGAGAGACCCAGTACTTC.

In DNA, the CDR3 is TGCAGCGTTGGAAGGGGGGCTGATGGCTACACCTTC. Translated, it gives CSVGRGADGYTF. V and J are TRBV29-1 and TRBJ1-2; a weak D match, TRBD1 (6 bases). Germline CDR1 SQVTM, CDR2 ANQGSEA. The CDR3 spans 12 residues. V was cut by 4 bases and J by 6 bases, with 12 bases left in between. The whole variable domain, filled in from reference TRBV29-1 and TRBJ1-2, reads SAVISQKPSRDICQRGTSLTIQCQVDSQVTMMFWYRQQPGQSLTLIATANQGSEATYESGFVIDKFPISRPNLTFSTLTVSNMSPEDSSIYLCSVGRGADGYTFGSGTRLTVV.

The CDR3: CASSQPGQGCEADTQYF. DNA for the CDR3: TGTGCCAGCAGCCAACCGGGACAGGGGTGTGAGGCAGATACGCAGTATTTT. This rearrangement joins TRBV21-1 to TRBJ2-3; the table calls TRBD1, which could not be checked here. TRBV21-1 is listed as a pseudogene. The CDR3 loop spans 17 amino acids.

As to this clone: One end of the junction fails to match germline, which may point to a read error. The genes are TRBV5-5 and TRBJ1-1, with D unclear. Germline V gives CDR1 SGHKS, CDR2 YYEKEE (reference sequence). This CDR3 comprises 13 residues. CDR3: CASRQKQNSEAFF. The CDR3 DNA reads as TGTGCCAGCAGACAAAAACAGAACTCTGAAGCTTTCTTT.

CDR3 sequence: CASSGRDLYNEQFF. The CDR3 DNA is TGTGCCAGCAGTGGGCGGGACCTCTACAATGAGCAGTTCTTC. The chain couples TRBV27 to TRBJ2-1, with D tentatively TRBD2 (6 bases). The V and J ends lost 5 bases and 3 bases respectively, with 11 bases between them. Germline-derived CDR1 and CDR2 are MNHEY and SMNVEV (reference sequence). The CDR3 covers 14 residues.

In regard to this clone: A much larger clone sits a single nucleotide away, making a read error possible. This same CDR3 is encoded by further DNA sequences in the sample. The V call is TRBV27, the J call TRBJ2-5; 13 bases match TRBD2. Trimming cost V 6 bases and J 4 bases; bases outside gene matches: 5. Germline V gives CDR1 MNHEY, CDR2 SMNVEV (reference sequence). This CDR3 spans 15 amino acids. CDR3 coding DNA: TGTGCCAGCAGCTTAAGACTAGCGGGGGGAGAGACCCAGTACTTC. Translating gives CASSLRLAGGETQYF.

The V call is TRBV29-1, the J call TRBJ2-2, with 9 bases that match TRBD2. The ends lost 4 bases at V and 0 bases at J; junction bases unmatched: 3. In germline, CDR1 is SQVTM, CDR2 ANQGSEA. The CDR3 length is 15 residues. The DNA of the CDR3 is TGCAGCGTTGCTAGCGGGACGGCGAACACCGGGGAGCTGTTTTTT. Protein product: CSVASGTANTGELFF.